A single sample is the source of the 3 T cell receptor beta chains below, sequenced in a study of blood T cell repertoires in COVID-19. Sequenced by immunoSEQ multiplex PCR; TCRdb stores in-frame clones only, minus some. The table shows a few hundred thousand clones, with 80% to 90% occurring only once. What was sequenced was peripheral blood. All receptors come from a woman aged 45-65 years who had recovered from COVID-19.

The gene calls are TRBV7-6 and TRBJ1-2; no definite D call. In germline, CDR1 is SGHVS, CDR2 FNYEAQ. Trimming stripped 6 bases from V and 7 bases from J, with 6 bases between. The CDR3 has 10 residues. Here the CDR3 reads CASSLGGYTF. In DNA form, the CDR3 reads TGTGCCAGCAGTCTAGGTGGCTACACCTTC.

The chain joins TRBV5-1 to TRBJ1-1; D call uncertain. Trimming cost V 5 bases and J 1 base, with 15 bases left between them. CDR1 and CDR2 from the germline V gene are SGHRS and YFSETQ. The CDR3 is 15 amino acids. The DNA of the CDR3 is TGCGCCAGCAGTTCTCTTGGGCCAGAGAACACTGAAGCTTTCTTT. Translating gives CASSSLGPENTEAFF.

The chain has TRBV6-5 and TRBJ2-5, with TRBD2 matching 7 bases. This CDR3 has 16 residues. Germline V gene lookup returns CDR1 MNHEY and CDR2 SVGAGI. Unmatched junction bases numbered 6, after V lost 0 bases and J lost 2 bases. The CDR3 nucleotides are TGTGCCAGCAGTTACTCGACGGCTAGCGGACAAGAGACCCAGTACTTC. As protein: CASSYSTASGQETQYF.